This T cell receptor (beta chain) was captured in a study of T cell responses to AZD1222 COVID-19 vaccine. Study results and limitations: Dominant at 160-218 and 743-854, vaccine-associated CD4 TCRs also spanned spike. Clonal diversity may have been underestimated, and the donors were mostly white British, with more females than males.

Between the trimmed V and J ends, which lost 3 bases and 2 bases, there was a span of 5 bases. The CDR3 contains 13 residues. Germline lookup yields CDR1 SGHTA and CDR2 FQGTGA. Using immunoSEQ multiplex PCR, the repertoire was profiled, and TCRdb retains in-frame clones only, with some absent. The table includes some 160,000 clones, roughly 92% detected once. About this clone itself: Its antigen is as yet unknown.

This sequence originates from an adult in good health. This rearrangement joins TRBV7-3 to TRBJ2-1; D is uncertain. The sequencing used peripheral blood, collected on day 0 of AZD1222 vaccination. The CDR3: CASSLVTYNEQFF. For the CDR3, the DNA is TGTGCCAGCAGCTTGGTAACCTACAATGAGCAGTTCTTC.